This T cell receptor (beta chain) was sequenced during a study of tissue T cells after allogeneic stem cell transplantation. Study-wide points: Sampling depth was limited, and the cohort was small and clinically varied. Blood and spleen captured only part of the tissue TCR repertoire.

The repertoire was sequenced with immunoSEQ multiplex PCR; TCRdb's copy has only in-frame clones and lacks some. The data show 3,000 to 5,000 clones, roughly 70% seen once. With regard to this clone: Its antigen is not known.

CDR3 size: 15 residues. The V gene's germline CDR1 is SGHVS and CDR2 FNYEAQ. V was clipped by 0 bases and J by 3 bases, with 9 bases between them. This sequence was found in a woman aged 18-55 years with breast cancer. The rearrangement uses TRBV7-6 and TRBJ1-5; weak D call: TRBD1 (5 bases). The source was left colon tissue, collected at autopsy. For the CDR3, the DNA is TGTGCCAGCAGCTTAGCACGGGGGATCAATCAGCCCCAGCATTTT. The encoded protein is CASSLARGINQPQHF.